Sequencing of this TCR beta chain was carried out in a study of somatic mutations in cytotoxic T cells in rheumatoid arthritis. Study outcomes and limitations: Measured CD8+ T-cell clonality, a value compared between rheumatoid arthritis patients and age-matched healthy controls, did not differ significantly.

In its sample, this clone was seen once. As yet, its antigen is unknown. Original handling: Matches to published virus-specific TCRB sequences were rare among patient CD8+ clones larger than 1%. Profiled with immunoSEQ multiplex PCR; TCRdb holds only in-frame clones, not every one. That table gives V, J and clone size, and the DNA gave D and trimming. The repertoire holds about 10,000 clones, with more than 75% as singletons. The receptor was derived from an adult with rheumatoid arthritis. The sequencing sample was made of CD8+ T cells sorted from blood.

The CDR3: CASSFGGNNEQFF. In DNA form, the CDR3 reads TGTGCCAGTAGTTTCGGGGGTAACAATGAGCAGTTCTTC. This sequence joins TRBV19 and TRBJ2-1; D may be TRBD2 (6 bases). The CDR3 extends over 13 amino acids. Germline loops: CDR1 LNHDA, CDR2 SQIVND (reference sequence). Trimming removed 5 bases at V and 5 bases at J, with 10 bases between.